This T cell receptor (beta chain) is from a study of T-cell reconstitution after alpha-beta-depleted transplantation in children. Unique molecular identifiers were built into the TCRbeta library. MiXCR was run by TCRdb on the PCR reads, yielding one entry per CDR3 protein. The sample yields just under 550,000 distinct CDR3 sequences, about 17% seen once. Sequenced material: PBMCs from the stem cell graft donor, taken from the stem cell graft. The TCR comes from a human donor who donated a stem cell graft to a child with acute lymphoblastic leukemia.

The CDR3 DNA reads TGTGCCAGCAGCACCCTGACATACTCCATGAACACTGAAGCTTTCTTT. It translates to CASSTLTYSMNTEAFF. This sequence joins TRBV7-3 and TRBJ1-1; D remains ambiguous. The V and J ends lost 5 bases and 0 bases respectively, with 16 bases between them. The V gene's germline CDR1 is SGHTA and CDR2 FQGTGA. The CDR3 loop spans 16 amino acids.